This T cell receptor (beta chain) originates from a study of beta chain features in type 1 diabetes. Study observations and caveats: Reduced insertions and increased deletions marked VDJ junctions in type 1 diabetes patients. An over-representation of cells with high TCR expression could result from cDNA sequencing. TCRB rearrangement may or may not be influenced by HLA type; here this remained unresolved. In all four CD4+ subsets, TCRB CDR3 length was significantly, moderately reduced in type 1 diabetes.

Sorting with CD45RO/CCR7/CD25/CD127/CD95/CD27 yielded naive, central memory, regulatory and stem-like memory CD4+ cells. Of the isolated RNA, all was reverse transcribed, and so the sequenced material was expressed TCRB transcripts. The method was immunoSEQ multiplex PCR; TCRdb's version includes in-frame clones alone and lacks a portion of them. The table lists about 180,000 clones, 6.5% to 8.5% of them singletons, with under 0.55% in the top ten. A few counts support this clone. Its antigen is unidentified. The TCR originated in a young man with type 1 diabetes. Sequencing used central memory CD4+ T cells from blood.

This chain's CDR3 is CASSILAGASYNEQFF. CDR3 DNA: TGCGCCAGCAGCATCCTAGCGGGAGCGTCCTACAATGAGCAGTTCTTC. This chain connects TRBV5-1 to TRBJ2-1, with TRBD2 identical over 10 bases. V shed 4 bases, J shed 1 base, and the junction held 5 bases outside the gene matches. The germline CDR1 and CDR2 sequences are SGHRS and YFSETQ. The CDR3 contains 16 residues.